This TCR beta chain was identified during a study of T cells expressing NK-cell markers. Study summary: Beta-chain profiling covered CD3+CD56+NKG2C+, CD3+CD56+NKG2C- and CD3+CD56-NKG2C+ sorted subsets. Points from the study as a whole: The dominant NKG2C+ clonotypes represented about 1.0-7.0% of CD8+ T cells in 6 or 7 donors.

The germline CDR1 and CDR2 sequences are MNHNY and SVGAGI (reference sequence). This CDR3 is built from 16 residues. Notes on this clonotype: The target antigen is unknown.

The authors generated TCR beta cDNA through 5'RACE template switching with UMIs. TCRdb processed the 5' RACE reads again and assigns one entry to each CDR3 protein, with no DNA. The sample shows 400,000 or so distinct CDR3 sequences, and over 8.5% sits with its ten largest clones. V is TRBV6-6 and J is TRBJ2-1; without DNA, the TCRdb call of TRBD2 cannot be checked. The TCR comes from a woman aged 45-65 years in good health. The sample comprised blood T cells: a sorted CD56 or NKG2C T cell subset, CD4+ or CD8+ T cells, or bulk PBMC T cells (not recorded which). This CDR3 reads CASSLPGLELGDEQFF.